These 16 T cell receptor beta chains originate from one sample sequenced in a study of breast tumors, draining lymph nodes, adjacent tissues. One entry per CDR3 protein results from TCRdb running MiXCR on the multiplex PCR reads. The table has 200,000 to 250,000 distinct CDR3 sequences, about a third seen once. Axillary draining lymph nodes of breast cancer patients supplied the node samples. Sequencing used axillary lymph node tissue. These receptors all stem from a female donor with breast cancer. Some clones in this sample may be carry-over from other donors' samples.

The rearrangement joins TRBV2 to TRBJ2-7; no definite D call. From germline, CDR1 is SNHLY and CDR2 FYNNEI. The CDR3 sequence is 13 residues long. V was trimmed by 7 bases and J by 3 bases, leaving 13 bases between them. CDR3 bases: TGTGCCAGCACGGGCAGGACCGACTACGAGCAGTACTTC. The encoded protein is CASTGRTDYEQYF.

The chain couples TRBV11-3 to TRBJ2-5; D may be TRBD1 (6 bases). Trimming pared 4 bases from V and 1 base from J, leaving 13 bases between. The CDR3 has 15 amino acids. CDR1 is SGHNT, CDR2 YENEEA, per germline. The CDR3 region has the DNA TGTGCCAGCAGCTCCACCGGGACACCCCAAGAGACCCAGTACTTC. Translated, it gives CASSSTGTPQETQYF.

This clonotype was found many times. The chain joins TRBV20-1 to TRBJ2-1, with D unclear. Germline CDR1 is DFQATT and CDR2 is SNEGSKA (reference sequence). This CDR3 spans 15 amino acids. Trimming shortened V by 6 bases and J by 0 bases, and 15 bases separated the two germline ends. The CDR3 spells CSALIRASSYNEQFF. The CDR3 region has the DNA TGCAGTGCCCTGATAAGGGCGAGCTCCTACAATGAGCAGTTCTTC.

The V call is TRBV6-2 or TRBV6-3, the J call TRBJ2-3; possibly TRBD1 or TRBD2 for D (5 bases each). Per germline, CDR1 MNHEY and CDR2 SVGEGT. The CDR3 has 17 residues. V was pared by 2 bases and J by 1 base, with 16 bases between. The CDR3 sequence is CASSYRPGAARTDTQYF. In DNA, the CDR3 is TGTGCCAGCAGTTACCGCCCCGGGGCGGCTCGCACAGATACGCAGTATTTT.

This clonotype was seen repeatedly, ten times or more. V gene TRBV2 combines with J gene TRBJ2-7; 7 positions match TRBD1. V lost 5 bases to trimming and J lost 2 bases; unmatched junction nucleotides: 0. Germline V gene data show CDR1 as SNHLY and CDR2 as FYNNEI. CDR3 length equals 12 residues. The CDR3 nucleotides read TGTGCCAGCAGTCAGGGGGCCTACGAGCAGTACTTC. Translation gives CASSQGAYEQYF.

In its sample, this clonotype was seen many times. The V and J genes are TRBV20-1 and TRBJ2-2; 10 nucleotides line up with TRBD1. Germline CDR1 reads DFQATT; CDR2 reads SNEGSKA (reference sequence). V lost 2 bases, J lost 4 bases, and 4 bases stayed unmatched. The CDR3 contains 15 residues. The CDR3 reads CSARTWTGGTGELFF. The CDR3 region has the DNA TGCAGTGCTAGAACCTGGACAGGGGGCACCGGGGAGCTGTTTTTT.

Only a few counts were recorded for this clonotype. A single base separates this from a much larger clone, so it may be a read error. This rearrangement joins TRBV6-6 to TRBJ2-2, with D unclear. The germline V gene has CDR1 MNHNY and CDR2 SVGAGI (reference sequence). V lost 5 bases and J 4 bases, leaving 8 bases between the germline ends. This CDR3 has 13 residues. This chain's CDR3 is CASSPTFTGELFF. CDR3 DNA: TGTGCCAGCAGTCCGACATTCACCGGGGAGCTGTTTTTT.

V usage is TRBV6-2 or TRBV6-3 and J usage is TRBJ2-3, with 10 bases fitting TRBD2. With 5 bases clipped from V and 11 bases from J, the junction kept 10 bases outside the gene matches. This CDR3 comprises 14 residues. Germline loops: CDR1 MNHEY, CDR2 SVGEGT. The CDR3 spells CASSRTSGNNEQYF. The CDR3 nucleotides read TGTGCCAGCAGTCGGACTAGCGGCAACAATGAGCAGTATTTT.

There are many counts of this clonotype. This rearrangement joins TRBV11-1 to TRBJ2-5, with 9 bases identical to TRBD1. The CDR3 is 15 residues long. CDR1 SGHAT and CDR2 FQDESV come from the germline V gene (reference sequence). V was clipped by 3 bases and J by 2 bases; unmatched bases: 4. CDR3 loop: CASSLRQGVQETQYF. DNA for the CDR3: TGTGCCAGCAGCTTGAGACAGGGGGTACAAGAGACCCAGTACTTC.

The chain carries TRBV9 and TRBJ1-4; 11 bases map to TRBD1. Germline-derived CDR1 and CDR2 are SGDLS and YYNGEE. Trimming removed 4 bases from V and 8 bases from J; junction bases left unmatched: 10. This CDR3 spans 16 amino acids. The CDR3, as DNA: TGTGCCAGCAGCCCTAGGACAGGGGGCGAGGGCGAAAAACTGTTTTTT. It specifies CASSPRTGGEGEKLFF.

J is TRBJ2-1 and V is TRBV20-1, with TRBD2 matching 9 bases. Germline V gene lookup returns CDR1 DFQATT and CDR2 SNEGSKA (reference sequence). This CDR3 is built from 12 residues. J lost 10 bases, V lost 3 bases, and 4 bases had no gene match. The CDR3 sequence: CSARPSGAEQFF. In nucleotides, the CDR3 is TGCAGTGCTAGGCCTAGCGGGGCAGAGCAGTTCTTC.

In this sample, this clonotype turned up many times. The chain carries TRBV4-3 and TRBJ2-1; the match to TRBD2 covers 14 bases. Trimming at V came to 5 bases and at J to 8 bases, leaving 8 bases not matched to a gene. Per germline, CDR1 LGHNA and CDR2 YSLEER. The CDR3 runs to 16 residues. The CDR3, as DNA: TGCGCCAGCAGCTCCGGGACTAGCGGGAGTTTGGATGAGCAGTTCTTC. Translated: CASSSGTSGSLDEQFF.

To note about this clonotype: One base away lies a much larger clone, so this may be a sequencing read error. The chain links TRBV6-5 to TRBJ1-3, with TRBD1 identical over 8 bases. This CDR3 spans 19 amino acids. Germline V lookup: CDR1 MNHEY, CDR2 SVGAGI. The CDR3 DNA sequence: TGTGTCAGCATTCAGCGGGGAACCAGGGGGCGGCAATCTGGAAACACCATATATTTT. This encodes CVSIQRGTRGRQSGNTIYF.

This clonotype turned up a few times. The chain uses TRBV19 and TRBJ1-2, with D possibly TRBD1 on 5 matching bases. The CDR3 has 14 amino acids. Deletions cut 5 bases from V and 1 base from J, with 11 bases between. In germline, CDR1 is LNHDA, CDR2 SQIVND (reference sequence). The chain's CDR3 is CASSASGRNYGYTF. The CDR3 coding sequence is TGTGCCAGTAGTGCCTCGGGACGTAACTATGGCTACACCTTC.

A word on this clonotype: A single base separates this from a much larger clone, so it may be a read error. J is TRBJ2-5 and V is TRBV3-2; TRBD2, the table's D call, was not compared with the DNA. TRBV3-2 is designated a pseudogene. CDR3 size: 20 residues. The DNA of the CDR3 is TGTGCCAGCAGCCAAGCGATCCTGGGGGAGAAGCGGGGCAACCAAGAGACCCAGTACTTC. Translated, it gives CASSQAILGEKRGNQETQYF.

This clonotype was seen only once. Here the CDR3 reads CASSQRLPNTGELFF. In nucleotides, the CDR3 is TGTGCCAGCAGCCAAAGATTGCCGAACACCGGGGAGCTGTTTTTT. The genes are TRBV3-1 and TRBJ2-2; D unresolved. This CDR3 has 15 amino acids. Trimming pared 2 bases from V and 0 bases from J, leaving 7 bases between. The germline V gene has CDR1 LGHDT and CDR2 YNNKEL (reference sequence).